This TCR beta chain was found in a study of patients and donors after allogeneic stem cell transplantation. This clonotype has a handful of counts. Germline V gene sequence: CDR1 MNHEY, CDR2 SMNVEV (reference sequence). Deletions cut 2 bases from V and 2 bases from J, with 7 bases between. The CDR3 runs 13 residues. Each CDR3 protein is one row after TCRdb ran MiXCR on the RT-PCR reads. The data contain under 200,000 distinct CDR3 sequences, 30% of them seen just once; the ten biggest clones take up around 3%. Source material: blood, either unsorted or a sorted T cell fraction (not recorded which). The source is a human donor who was either an allogeneic HSCT recipient or a stem cell or donor lymphocyte infusion donor (not recorded which). It is not recorded whose cells these are; they may come from a transplant donor. The chain employs TRBV27 and TRBJ2-7; no clear D. CDR3 sequence: CASSLDQTYEQYF. CDR3 nucleotides: TGTGCCAGCAGTTTAGATCAAACCTACGAGCAGTACTTC.